The source of this TCR beta chain is a study of cytomegalovirus exposure and HLA in healthy donors. In germline, CDR1 is SGHDT, CDR2 YYEEEE. The V gene end was trimmed by 0 bases and the J gene end by 0 bases; junction bases not matched to a gene: 0. The CDR3 runs 15 residues. Study outcomes and limitations: Accurate prediction of HLA-A and HLA-B alleles (for most subjects) was reportedly achieved from TCR beta sequences.

Concerning this clone itself: Its antigen is unknown.

The primer mix had 60 Vbeta and 13 Jbeta primers. TCRdb keeps only in-frame clones here, not all; method: immunoSEQ multiplex PCR. Among about 89,000 clones listed, roughly 85% were seen once. The gene calls are TRBV5-6 and TRBJ2-3, with 8 bases identical to TRBD2. Input material: PBMCs. The receptor was isolated from a man aged 35-49 years in good health and CMV-seropositive. CDR3 loop: CASSLGLASTDTQYF. CDR3 nucleotide sequence: TGTGCCAGCAGCTTGGGACTAGCGAGCACAGATACGCAGTATTTT. The full variable domain, rest sourced from reference TRBV5-6 and TRBJ2-3, is DAGVTQSPTHLIKTRGQQVTLRCSPKSGHDTVSWYQQALGQGPQFIFQYYEEEERQRGNFPDRFSGHQFPNYSSELNVNALLLGDSALYLCASSLGLASTDTQYFGPGTRLTVL.